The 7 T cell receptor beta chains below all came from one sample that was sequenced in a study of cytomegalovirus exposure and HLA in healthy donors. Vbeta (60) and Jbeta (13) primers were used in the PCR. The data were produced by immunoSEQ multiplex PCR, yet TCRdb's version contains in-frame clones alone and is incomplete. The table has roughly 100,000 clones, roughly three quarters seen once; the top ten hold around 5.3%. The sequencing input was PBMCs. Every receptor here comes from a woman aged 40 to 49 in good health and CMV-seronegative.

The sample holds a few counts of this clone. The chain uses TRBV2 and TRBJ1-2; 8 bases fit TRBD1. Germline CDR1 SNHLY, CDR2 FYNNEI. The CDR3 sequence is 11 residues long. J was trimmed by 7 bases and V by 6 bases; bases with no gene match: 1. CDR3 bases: TGTGCCAGCAGAGACAGGGGTGGCTACACCTTC. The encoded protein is CASRDRGGYTF.

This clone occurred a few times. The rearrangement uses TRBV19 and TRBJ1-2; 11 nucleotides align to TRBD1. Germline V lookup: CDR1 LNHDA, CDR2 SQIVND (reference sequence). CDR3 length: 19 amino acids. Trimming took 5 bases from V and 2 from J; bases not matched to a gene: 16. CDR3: CASSANRGTGGIRNYGYTF. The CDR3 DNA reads TGTGCCAGTAGTGCCAACAGGGGGACAGGGGGGATACGAAACTATGGCTACACCTTC.

CDR3 coding DNA: TGCGCCAGCAGCCAAGATCGGGTTGGGCAGGGGTGGCAGCCCCAGCATTTT. Its protein is CASSQDRVGQGWQPQHF. The rearrangement joins TRBV4-3 to TRBJ1-5; possible D gene TRBD1, 6 bases. V lost 0 bases and J 7 bases, leaving 19 bases between the germline ends. Per germline, CDR1 LGHNA and CDR2 YSLEER. There are 17 residues in the CDR3.

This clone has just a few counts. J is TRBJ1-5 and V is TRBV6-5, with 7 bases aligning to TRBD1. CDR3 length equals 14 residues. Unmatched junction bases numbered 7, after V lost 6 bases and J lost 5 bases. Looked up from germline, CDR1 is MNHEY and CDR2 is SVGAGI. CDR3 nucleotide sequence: TGTGCCAGCAGACAGGGGCGAGTCGATCAGCCCCAGCATTTT. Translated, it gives CASRQGRVDQPQHF.

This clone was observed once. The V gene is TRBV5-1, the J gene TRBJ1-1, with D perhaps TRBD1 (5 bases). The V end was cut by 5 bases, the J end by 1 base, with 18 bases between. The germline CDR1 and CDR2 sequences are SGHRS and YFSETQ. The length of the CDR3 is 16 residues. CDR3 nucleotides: TGCGCCAGCAGTCCACGCCCCAGGGTGAAGAACACTGAAGCTTTCTTT. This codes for CASSPRPRVKNTEAFF. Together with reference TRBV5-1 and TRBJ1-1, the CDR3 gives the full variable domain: KAGVTQTPRYLIKTRGQQVTLSCSPISGHRSVSWYQQTPGQGLQFLFEYFSETQRNKGNFPGRFSGRQFSNSRSEMNVSTLELGDSALYLCASSPRPRVKNTEAFFGQGTRLTVV.

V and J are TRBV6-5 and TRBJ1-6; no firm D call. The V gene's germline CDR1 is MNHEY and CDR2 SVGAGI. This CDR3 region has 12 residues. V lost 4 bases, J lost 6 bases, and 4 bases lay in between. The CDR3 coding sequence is TGTGCCAGCAGTTTCATTAATTCACCCCTCCACTTT. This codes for CASSFINSPLHF.

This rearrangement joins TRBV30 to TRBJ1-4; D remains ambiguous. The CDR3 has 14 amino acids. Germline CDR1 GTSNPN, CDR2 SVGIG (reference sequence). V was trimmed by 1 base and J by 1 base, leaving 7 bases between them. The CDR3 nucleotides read TGTGCCTGGAGTGAGGGAGGAACTAATGAAAAACTGTTTTTT. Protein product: CAWSEGGTNEKLFF.